The rows below give T cell receptor beta chains drawn from one sample of a study of T-cell reconstitution after alpha-beta-depleted transplantation in children. Using its own MiXCR run on the PCR reads, TCRdb lists one record per CDR3 protein. The table records 450,000 to 700,000 distinct CDR3 sequences, 25% to 30% of them present only once. The sequencing used PBMCs, collected before TCRalphabeta/CD19-depleted stem cell transplant. These receptors all come from a boy under two years old with Wiskott-Aldrich syndrome, due to receive a stem cell transplant. Both conserved end residues are trimmed from each CDR3. Each record gives: J gene, CDR3 length, V gene, CDR3 protein.

J: TRBJ1-1; length: 14; V: TRBV13; CDR3: ASSSRQGVLYTEAF
J: TRBJ2-1; length: 13; V: TRBV9; CDR3: ASSGVAGGYNEQF
J: TRBJ2-1; length: 16; V: TRBV15; CDR3: ATSRSRGGGITYNEQF
J: TRBJ2-7; length: 15; V: TRBV4-2; CDR3: ASSQDSVQWGGHEQY
J: TRBJ2-1; length: 14; V: TRBV5-1; CDR3: ASSPWLKREDNEQF
J: TRBJ2-7; length: 12; V: TRBV5-5; CDR3: ASSGLRGLYEQY
J: TRBJ2-1; length: 13; V: TRBV5-1; CDR3: ASRPGRSSYNEQF
J: TRBJ1-5; length: 11; V: TRBV7-6; CDR3: ASSLSKGQPQH
J: TRBJ1-1; length: 13; V: TRBV9; CDR3: ASSVDPLPGTEAF
J: TRBJ1-1; length: 14; V: TRBV4-2; CDR3: ASSQGTGATNTEAF
J: TRBJ2-2; length: 15; V: TRBV12-3/TRBV12-4; CDR3: ASSFSLAGTNTGELF
J: TRBJ2-5; length: 10; V: TRBV29-1; CDR3: SADRGEETQY
J: TRBJ2-3; length: 15; V: TRBV20-1; CDR3: SARIPGLVFDTDTQY
J: TRBJ2-7; length: 16; V: TRBV15; CDR3: ATSRDRLGWGGPSEQY
J: TRBJ1-2; length: 12; V: TRBV5-5; CDR3: ASSLNPGLLGYT
J: TRBJ2-5; length: 12; V: TRBV5-1; CDR3: ASSTAGGRETQY
J: TRBJ2-7; length: 11; V: TRBV10-3; CDR3: AIQRRPTYEQY
J: TRBJ2-1; length: 12; V: TRBV5-1; CDR3: ASSSPGGRNEQF
J: TRBJ2-7; length: 13; V: TRBV5-1; CDR3: ASSLDGQEWYEQY
J: TRBJ2-1; length: 16; V: TRBV7-3; CDR3: ASSLTGQGTSGYNEQF
J: TRBJ2-5; length: 13; V: TRBV7-9; CDR3: ASSLGARGQETQY
J: TRBJ2-2; length: 14; V: TRBV5-1; CDR3: ASSLVPGGDTGELF
J: TRBJ2-1; length: 14; V: TRBV7-3; CDR3: ASSSTGLSSYNEQF
J: TRBJ2-7; length: 13; V: TRBV27; CDR3: ASSSLGTGTDEQY
J: TRBJ2-2; length: 15; V: TRBV15; CDR3: ATSPRLAGAPAGELF
J: TRBJ2-7; length: 11; V: TRBV10-3; CDR3: ATRWGSSYEQY
J: TRBJ2-1; length: 12; V: TRBV18; CDR3: ASSPVPGPNEQF
J: TRBJ2-5; length: 12; V: TRBV30; CDR3: AWRLRGSEETQY
J: TRBJ2-7; length: 14; V: TRBV5-1; CDR3: ASSRGPRGESYEQY
J: TRBJ2-5; length: 12; V: TRBV5-1; CDR3: ASSRAGREETQY
J: TRBJ1-1; length: 12; V: TRBV20-1; CDR3: SARDHRGRTEAF
J: TRBJ2-2; length: 14; V: TRBV9; CDR3: ASSVYALAGGGELF
J: TRBJ2-1; length: 12; V: TRBV7-6; CDR3: ASSPPGGYNEQF
J: TRBJ2-2; length: 14; V: TRBV12-3/TRBV12-4; CDR3: ASSTRQGPNTGELF
J: TRBJ2-7; length: 13; V: TRBV28; CDR3: ASRGPGTGDYEQY
J: TRBJ1-1; length: 12; V: TRBV28; CDR3: ASSSWTGTLEAF
J: TRBJ2-6; length: 16; V: TRBV5-5; CDR3: ASTYRDRSISGANVLT
J: TRBJ2-7; length: 12; V: TRBV3-1; CDR3: ASSQASHLNEQY
J: TRBJ2-2; length: 15; V: TRBV5-1; CDR3: ASSLGRGHFFDGELF
J: TRBJ2-7; length: 10; V: TRBV25-1; CDR3: ASSDLGYEQY
J: TRBJ2-7; length: 11; V: TRBV5-1; CDR3: ASTSPGGFRQY
J: TRBJ1-4; length: 12; V: TRBV2; CDR3: ASSGLRTNEKLF
J: TRBJ1-1; length: 9; V: TRBV12-3/TRBV12-4; CDR3: ASSWGFEAF
J: TRBJ2-5; length: 12; V: TRBV20-1; CDR3: SARRRTGEETQY